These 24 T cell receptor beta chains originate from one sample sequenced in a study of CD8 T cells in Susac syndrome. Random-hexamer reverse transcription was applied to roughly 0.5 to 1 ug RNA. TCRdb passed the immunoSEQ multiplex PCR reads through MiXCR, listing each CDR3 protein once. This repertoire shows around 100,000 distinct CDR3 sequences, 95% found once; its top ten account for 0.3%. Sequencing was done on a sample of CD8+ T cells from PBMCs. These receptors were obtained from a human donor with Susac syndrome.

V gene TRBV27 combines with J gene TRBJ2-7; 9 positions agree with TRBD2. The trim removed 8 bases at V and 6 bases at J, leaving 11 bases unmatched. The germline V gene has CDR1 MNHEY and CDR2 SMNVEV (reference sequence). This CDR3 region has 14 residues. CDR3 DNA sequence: TGTGCCAGCGGCCCGGGACTAGCTGATTCCGAGCAGTACTTC. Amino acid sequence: CASGPGLADSEQYF.

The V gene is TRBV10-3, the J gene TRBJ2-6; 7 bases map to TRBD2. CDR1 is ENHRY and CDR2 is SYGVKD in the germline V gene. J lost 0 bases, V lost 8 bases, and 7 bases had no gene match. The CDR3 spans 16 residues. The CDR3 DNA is TGTGCCATCCCGGCACAGCGGGACTCTGGGGCCAACGTCCTGACTTTC. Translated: CAIPAQRDSGANVLTF.

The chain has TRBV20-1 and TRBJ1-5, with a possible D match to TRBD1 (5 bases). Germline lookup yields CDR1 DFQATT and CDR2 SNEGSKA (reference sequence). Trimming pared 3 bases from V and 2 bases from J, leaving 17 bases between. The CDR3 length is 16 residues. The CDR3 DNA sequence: TGCAGTGCTAGGGTCTCGGGGGAAGGGGGCAATCAGCCCCAGCATTTT. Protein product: CSARVSGEGGNQPQHF.

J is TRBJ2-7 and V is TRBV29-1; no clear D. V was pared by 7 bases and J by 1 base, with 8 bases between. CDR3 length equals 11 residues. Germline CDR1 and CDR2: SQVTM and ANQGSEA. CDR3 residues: CSATDSYEQYF. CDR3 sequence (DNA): TGCAGCGCCACAGATTCCTACGAGCAGTACTTC.

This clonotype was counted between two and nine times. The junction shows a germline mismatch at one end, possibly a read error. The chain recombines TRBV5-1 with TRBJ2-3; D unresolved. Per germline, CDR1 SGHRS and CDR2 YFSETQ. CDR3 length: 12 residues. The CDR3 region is CASSLATDTQYF. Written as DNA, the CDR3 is TGTGCCAGCAGCTTGGCCACGGATACGCAGTATTTT.

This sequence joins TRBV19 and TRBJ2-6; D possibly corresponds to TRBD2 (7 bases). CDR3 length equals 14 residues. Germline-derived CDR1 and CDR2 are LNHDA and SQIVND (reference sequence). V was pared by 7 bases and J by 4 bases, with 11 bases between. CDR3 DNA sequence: TGTGCCAGTACCGGGGGGCGCGGGGCCAACGTCCTGACTTTC. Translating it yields CASTGGRGANVLTF. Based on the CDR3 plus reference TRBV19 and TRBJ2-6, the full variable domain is DGGITQSPKYLFRKEGQNVTLSCEQNLNHDAMYWYRQDPGQGLRLIYYSQIVNDFQKGDIAEGYSVSREKKESFPLTVTSAQKNPTAFYLCASTGGRGANVLTFGAGSRLTVL.

Written as DNA, the CDR3 is TGTGCCAGCAGCCGCCAGCCACAGACCACAGATACGCAGTATTTT. Translating it yields CASSRQPQTTDTQYF. The chain couples TRBV3-1 to TRBJ2-3, with D unclear. Trimming cost V 4 bases and J 2 bases, with 13 bases left between them. The CDR3 is made up of 15 amino acids. CDR1 LGHDT and CDR2 YNNKEL come from the germline V gene (reference sequence).

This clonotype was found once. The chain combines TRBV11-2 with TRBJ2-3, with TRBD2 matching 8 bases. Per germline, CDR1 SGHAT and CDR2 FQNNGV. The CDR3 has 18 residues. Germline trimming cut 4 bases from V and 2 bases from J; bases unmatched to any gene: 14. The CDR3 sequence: CASSSIHRDSGDTDTQYF. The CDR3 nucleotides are TGTGCCAGCAGCTCTATACATCGTGATAGCGGGGACACAGATACGCAGTATTTT.

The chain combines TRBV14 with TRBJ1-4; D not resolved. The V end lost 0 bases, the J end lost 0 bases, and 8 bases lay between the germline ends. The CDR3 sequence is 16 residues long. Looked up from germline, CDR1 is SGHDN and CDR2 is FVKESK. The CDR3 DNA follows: TGTGCCAGCAGCCAAGATGGGAGCACAACTAATGAAAAACTGTTTTTT. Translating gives CASSQDGSTTNEKLFF.

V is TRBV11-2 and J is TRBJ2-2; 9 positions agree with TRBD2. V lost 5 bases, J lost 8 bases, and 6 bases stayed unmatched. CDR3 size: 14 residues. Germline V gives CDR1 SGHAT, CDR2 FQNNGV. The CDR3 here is CASSHSGRAGELFF. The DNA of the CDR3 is TGTGCCAGCAGCCATAGCGGGAGAGCTGGGGAGCTGTTTTTT.

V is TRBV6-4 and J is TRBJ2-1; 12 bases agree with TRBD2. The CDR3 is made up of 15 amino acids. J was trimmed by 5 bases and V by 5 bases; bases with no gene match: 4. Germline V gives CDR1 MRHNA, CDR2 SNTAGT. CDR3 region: CASSQTSGSNNEQFF. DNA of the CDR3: TGTGCCAGCAGTCAGACTAGCGGGAGTAACAATGAGCAGTTCTTC.

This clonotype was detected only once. CDR3 bases: TGTGCCAGCGAGGGGAAGGAGCAGTACTTC. Protein: CASEGKEQYF. The V gene is TRBV2, the J gene TRBJ2-5; perhaps D is TRBD1 or TRBD2 (5 bases each). Between the trimmed V and J ends, which lost 8 bases and 11 bases, there was a span of 12 bases. Germline V lookup: CDR1 SNHLY, CDR2 FYNNEI. The CDR3 loop spans 10 amino acids.

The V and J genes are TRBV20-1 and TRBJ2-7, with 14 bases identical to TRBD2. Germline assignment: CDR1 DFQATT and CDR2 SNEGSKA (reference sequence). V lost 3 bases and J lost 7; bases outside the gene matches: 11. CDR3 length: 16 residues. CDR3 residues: CSASEAGLAGVSEQYF. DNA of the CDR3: TGCAGTGCTAGCGAAGCGGGACTAGCGGGAGTGAGTGAGCAGTACTTC.

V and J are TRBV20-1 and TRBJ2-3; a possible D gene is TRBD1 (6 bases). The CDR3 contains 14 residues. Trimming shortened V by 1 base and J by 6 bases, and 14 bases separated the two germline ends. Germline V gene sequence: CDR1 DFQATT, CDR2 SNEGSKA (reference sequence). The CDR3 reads CSARGPMGADTQYF. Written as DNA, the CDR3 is TGCAGTGCTAGAGGCCCCATGGGGGCCGATACGCAGTATTTT.

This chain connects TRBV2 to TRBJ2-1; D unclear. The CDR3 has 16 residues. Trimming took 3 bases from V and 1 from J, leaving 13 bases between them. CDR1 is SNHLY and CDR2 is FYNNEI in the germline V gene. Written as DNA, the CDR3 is TGTGCCAGCAGTGACGCTTCCCCGAGATCCTACAATGAGCAGTTCTTC. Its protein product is CASSDASPRSYNEQFF.

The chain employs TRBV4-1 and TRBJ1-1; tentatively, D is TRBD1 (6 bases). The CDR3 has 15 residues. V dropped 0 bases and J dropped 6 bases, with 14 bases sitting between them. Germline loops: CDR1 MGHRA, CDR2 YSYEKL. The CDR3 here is CASSQDRTGRPEAFF. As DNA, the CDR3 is TGCGCCAGCAGCCAAGACCGCACAGGGAGGCCTGAAGCTTTCTTT.

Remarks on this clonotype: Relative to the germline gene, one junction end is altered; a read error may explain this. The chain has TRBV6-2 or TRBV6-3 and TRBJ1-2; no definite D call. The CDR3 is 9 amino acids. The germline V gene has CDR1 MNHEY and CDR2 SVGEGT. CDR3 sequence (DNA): TGTGCCAGCAGTTTTCCCCCGGAATTC. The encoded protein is CASSFPPEF.

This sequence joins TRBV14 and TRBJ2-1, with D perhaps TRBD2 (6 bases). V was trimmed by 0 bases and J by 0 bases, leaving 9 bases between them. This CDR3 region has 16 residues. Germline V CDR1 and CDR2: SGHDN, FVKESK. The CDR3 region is CASSQESGDSYNEQFF. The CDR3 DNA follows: TGTGCCAGCAGCCAAGAGTCGGGGGACTCCTACAATGAGCAGTTCTTC.

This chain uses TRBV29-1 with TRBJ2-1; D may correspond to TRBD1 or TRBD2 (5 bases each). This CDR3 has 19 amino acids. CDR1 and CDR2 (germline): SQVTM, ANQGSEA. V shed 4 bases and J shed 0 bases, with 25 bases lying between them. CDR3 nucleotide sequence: TGCAGCGTTGTTGAACCGGGACGCCGGCAATCGAGCTCCTACAATGAGCAGTTCTTC. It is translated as CSVVEPGRRQSSSYNEQFF.

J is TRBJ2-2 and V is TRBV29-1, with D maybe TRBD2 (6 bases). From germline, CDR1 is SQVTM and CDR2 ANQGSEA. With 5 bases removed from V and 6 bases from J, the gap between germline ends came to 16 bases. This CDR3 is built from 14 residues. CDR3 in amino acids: CSVSGPEGAGELFF. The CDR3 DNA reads TGCAGCGTTAGCGGGCCCGAGGGCGCCGGGGAGCTGTTTTTT.

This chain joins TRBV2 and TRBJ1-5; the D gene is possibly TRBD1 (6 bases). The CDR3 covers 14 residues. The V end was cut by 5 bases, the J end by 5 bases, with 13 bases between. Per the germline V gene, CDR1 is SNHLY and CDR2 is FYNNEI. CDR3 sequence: CASSPGQVYQPQHF. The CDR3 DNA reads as TGTGCCAGCAGTCCGGGACAAGTATATCAGCCCCAGCATTTT.

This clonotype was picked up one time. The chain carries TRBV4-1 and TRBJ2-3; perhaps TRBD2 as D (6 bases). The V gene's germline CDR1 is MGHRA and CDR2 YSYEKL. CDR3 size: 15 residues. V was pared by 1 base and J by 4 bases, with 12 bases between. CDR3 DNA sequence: TGCGCCAGCAGCCAAGCCGTTAGCGGATCAGATACGCAGTATTTT. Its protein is CASSQAVSGSDTQYF.

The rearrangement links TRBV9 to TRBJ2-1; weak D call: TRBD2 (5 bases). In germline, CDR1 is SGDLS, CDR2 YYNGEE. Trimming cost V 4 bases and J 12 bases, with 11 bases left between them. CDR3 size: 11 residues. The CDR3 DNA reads TGTGCCAGCAGCCCGGGGAAGGGGCAGTTCTTC. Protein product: CASSPGKGQFF.

The CDR3 loop is CASSLVPGGHSYEQYF. In nucleotides, the CDR3 is TGCGCCAGCAGCTTGGTTCCGGGGGGCCACTCCTACGAGCAGTACTTC. The chain carries TRBV5-1 and TRBJ2-7, with D maybe TRBD2 (7 bases). Germline-derived CDR1 and CDR2 are SGHRS and YFSETQ. V lost 0 bases, J lost 0 bases, and 13 bases lay in between. This CDR3 spans 16 amino acids.